These 17 T cell receptor beta chains came from one sample sequenced in a study of blood T cell repertoires in COVID-19. Profiling relied on immunoSEQ multiplex PCR, and the TCRdb table lists in-frame clones only, not all of them. The top ten clones hold 4.5% to 6.5% of a sample with approximately 300,000 clones, 89% of them seen once. Specimen: PBMCs or T cells enriched from blood (not recorded which). Source of these receptors: a man aged 55-75 years who had recovered from COVID-19.

V usage is TRBV7-8 and J usage is TRBJ1-1; 7 bases line up with TRBD1. Trimming at V came to 1 base and at J to 0 bases, leaving 11 bases not matched to a gene. The length of the CDR3 is 18 residues. The germline gives CDR1 SGHVS, CDR2 FQNEAQ. This chain's CDR3 is CASSLVVRAGGLNTEAFF. In DNA, the CDR3 is TGTGCCAGCAGCTTAGTAGTTAGGGCAGGGGGGCTGAACACTGAAGCTTTCTTT.

The V gene is TRBV3-1 (or the pseudogene TRBV3-2), the J gene TRBJ2-3; D may be TRBD2 (6 bases). Trimming removed 4 bases from V and 2 bases from J, with 16 bases in between. The CDR3 length is 16 residues. Germline-derived CDR1 and CDR2 are LGHDT and YNNKEL (reference sequence). The CDR3 protein is CASSLRTNWNTDTQYF. For the CDR3, the DNA is TGTGCCAGCAGCCTACGGACTAACTGGAACACAGATACGCAGTATTTT.

This rearrangement joins TRBV11-3 to TRBJ2-7; TRBD1 agrees at 8 bases. Germline V gene data show CDR1 as SGHNT and CDR2 as YENEEA. There are 14 residues in the CDR3. V lost 2 bases, J lost 6 bases, and 6 bases stayed unmatched. The CDR3 spells CASSLMQGATEQYF. The CDR3 nucleotides are TGTGCCAGCAGCTTAATGCAGGGGGCAACCGAGCAGTACTTC.

The V and J genes are TRBV29-1 and TRBJ2-7; possibly TRBD1 for D (5 bases). The CDR3 is made up of 12 amino acids. V was clipped by 6 bases and J by 3 bases, with 12 bases between them. Germline V CDR1 and CDR2: SQVTM, ANQGSEA. This CDR3 is CSVQDQIYEQYF. CDR3 DNA: TGCAGCGTACAGGACCAAATCTACGAGCAGTACTTC.

The chain has TRBV2 and TRBJ2-5; D uncertain. Germline V gene sequence: CDR1 SNHLY, CDR2 FYNNEI. The CDR3 is 12 residues long. V lost 4 bases to trimming and J lost 0 bases, with 3 bases between them. CDR3 DNA: TGTGCCAGCAGTGGCGACCAAGAGACCCAGTACTTC. Its protein product is CASSGDQETQYF. Complete variable domain (other parts from reference TRBV2 and TRBJ2-5): EPEVTQTPSHQVTQMGQEVILRCVPISNHLYFYWYRQILGQKVEFLVSFYNNEISEKSEIFDDQFSVERPDGSNFTLKIRSTKLEDSAMYFCASSGDQETQYFGPGTRLLVL.

This chain joins TRBV25-1 and TRBJ2-2; 16 bases agree with TRBD2. The germline CDR1 and CDR2 sequences are MGHDK and SYGVNS. The CDR3 consists of 18 residues. The J segment lost 7 bases and the V segment lost 4 bases, leaving 9 bases of the junction unmatched. CDR3 nucleotides: TGTGCCAGCAGTGCCCCGGGACTAGCGGGAGGGGGTGTCGGGGAGCTGTTTTTT. Its protein product is CASSAPGLAGGGVGELFF.

The chain combines TRBV28 with TRBJ2-5; 9 nucleotides align to TRBD1. CDR3 length: 14 amino acids. The V gene's germline CDR1 is MDHEN and CDR2 SYDVKM. Unmatched junction bases numbered 3, after V lost 5 bases and J lost 2 bases. CDR3 region: CASSTGGRQETQYF. The CDR3 DNA sequence: TGTGCCAGCAGTACAGGGGGCCGGCAAGAGACCCAGTACTTC. Drawing the rest from reference TRBV28 and TRBJ2-5, the complete variable domain is DVKVTQSSRYLVKRTGEKVFLECVQDMDHENMFWYRQDPGLGLRLIYFSYDVKMKEKGDIPEGYSVSREKKERFSLILESASTNQTSMYLCASSTGGRQETQYFGPGTRLLVL.

V is TRBV10-3 and J is TRBJ2-1; 8 positions match TRBD2. The length of the CDR3 is 12 residues. Germline assignment: CDR1 ENHRY and CDR2 SYGVKD. J was trimmed by 10 bases and V by 3 bases; bases with no gene match: 2. CDR3 sequence (DNA): TGTGCCATCAGTGAACTAGCGGAAGAGCAGTTCTTC. Residues: CAISELAEEQFF.

The chain is built from TRBV19 and TRBJ2-2, with a possible D match to TRBD2 (5 bases). The CDR3 contains 15 residues. The germline V and J ends were trimmed by 3 bases and 8 bases, with 16 bases remaining between them. From germline, CDR1 is LNHDA and CDR2 SQIVND (reference sequence). CDR3 sequence: CASSINWEISGELFF. CDR3 nucleotide sequence: TGTGCCAGTAGTATTAACTGGGAGATATCGGGGGAGCTGTTTTTT.

The chain has TRBV3-1 (or the pseudogene TRBV3-2) and TRBJ2-5; D perhaps matches TRBD1 (5 bases). V was clipped by 2 bases and J by 5 bases, with 9 bases between them. The CDR3 length is 13 residues. Germline V gene data show CDR1 as LGHDT and CDR2 as YNNKEL (reference sequence). CDR3 bases: TGTGCCAGCAGCCAAAGGGGTTCGGAGACCCAGTACTTC. Translating it yields CASSQRGSETQYF.

In its sample, this clone was seen a few times. V is TRBV6-5 and J is TRBJ1-2, with D uncertain. V was shortened by 0 bases and J by 1 base, with 6 bases between the two germline ends. Germline lookup yields CDR1 MNHEY and CDR2 SVGAGI. The CDR3 length is 14 residues. The CDR3 nucleotides read TGTGCCAGCAGTTACTCCAGTCTTAACTATGGCTACACCTTC. Protein sequence: CASSYSSLNYGYTF.

The chain is built from TRBV18 and TRBJ1-4; 8 bases match TRBD1. The CDR3 is made up of 15 amino acids. In germline, CDR1 is KGHSH, CDR2 LQKENI. V lost 5 bases, J lost 3 bases, and 5 bases stayed unmatched. DNA of the CDR3: TGTGCCAGCTCAACAAACAGGGGGGCTAATGAAAAACTGTTTTTT. Amino acids: CASSTNRGANEKLFF.

The chain has TRBV7-9 and TRBJ2-7; TRBD1 agrees at 7 bases. With 3 bases clipped from V and 2 bases from J, the junction kept 7 bases outside the gene matches. The germline V gene has CDR1 SEHNR and CDR2 FQNEAQ (reference sequence). The CDR3 is 15 residues long. The CDR3 DNA reads as TGTGCCAGCAGCTTTGTACAGGGGACCCCCTACGAGCAGTACTTC. Translating it yields CASSFVQGTPYEQYF.

This clone was picked up a small number of times. V and J are TRBV4-1 and TRBJ1-2; no clear D gene. CDR1 MGHRA and CDR2 YSYEKL come from the germline V gene. The CDR3 sequence is 18 residues long. The ends were cut back, 2 bases at V and 1 base at J, with 20 bases in the middle. For the CDR3, the DNA is TGCGCCAGCAGCCAAAGCACACGGCTCGGAGGCCTTAACTATGGCTACACCTTC. Residues: CASSQSTRLGGLNYGYTF.

This clone showed up just once. Other DNA sequences from this sample encode an identical CDR3 as well. This chain uses TRBV5-1 with TRBJ2-5; 8 nucleotides agree with TRBD1. The CDR3 runs 14 residues. The V and J ends lost 4 bases and 5 bases, in that order; junction bases with no gene match: 7. Germline V CDR1 and CDR2: SGHRS, YFSETQ. This chain's CDR3 is CASSPTGAGETQYF. In nucleotides, the CDR3 is TGCGCCAGCAGCCCGACAGGGGCCGGGGAGACCCAGTACTTC.

This chain joins TRBV24-1 and TRBJ2-2, with TRBD1 as a possible D gene (5 bases). V lost 7 bases, J lost 8 bases, and 16 bases lay in between. The germline V gene encodes CDR1 KGHDR and CDR2 SFDVKD. The CDR3 has 14 residues. CDR3 nucleotide sequence: TGTGCCACCAGGGCCTCAGGGAAGGCGGGGGAGCTGTTTTTT. As protein: CATRASGKAGELFF.

The chain carries TRBV24-1 and TRBJ1-5; possibly TRBD1 for D (6 bases). The CDR3 contains 15 residues. V was cut by 3 bases and J by 6 bases, with 14 bases left in between. Germline V lookup: CDR1 KGHDR, CDR2 SFDVKD. In nucleotides, the CDR3 is TGTGCCACCAGTGATCCTTCACAGGGCGCTCAGCCCCAGCATTTT. Residues: CATSDPSQGAQPQHF.